This paragraph covers one TCR beta chain sequence. There were at least 5.5 micrograms of total RNA extracted from every sample. Using a J-beta primer mix together with a sample-barcoded 5' primer, a second PCR was run for roughly 6 to 12 cycles. TCRdb processed the 5' RACE reads anew with MiXCR; each CDR3 protein has one entry. Among hundreds of thousands of distinct CDR3 sequences listed, over 25% were seen once. The entry originates in a study of blood T cells in healthy people across ages. Germline assignment: CDR1 SNHLY and CDR2 FYNNEI. The CDR3 has 16 amino acids. Trimming stripped 0 bases from V and 2 bases from J, with 13 bases between. These data were likewise used in another study, on T cells of mothers and their children. That source reports: A few healthy Caucasian mothers served as donors, and their six children did as well.

Sequencing used blood. This TCR came from a boy under 10 years old in good health. The chain couples TRBV2 to TRBJ2-5; D is undetermined. This CDR3 reads CASSEALRVLQETQYF. The DNA of the CDR3 is TGTGCCAGCAGTGAAGCGCTTCGGGTACTTCAAGAGACCCAGTACTTC.